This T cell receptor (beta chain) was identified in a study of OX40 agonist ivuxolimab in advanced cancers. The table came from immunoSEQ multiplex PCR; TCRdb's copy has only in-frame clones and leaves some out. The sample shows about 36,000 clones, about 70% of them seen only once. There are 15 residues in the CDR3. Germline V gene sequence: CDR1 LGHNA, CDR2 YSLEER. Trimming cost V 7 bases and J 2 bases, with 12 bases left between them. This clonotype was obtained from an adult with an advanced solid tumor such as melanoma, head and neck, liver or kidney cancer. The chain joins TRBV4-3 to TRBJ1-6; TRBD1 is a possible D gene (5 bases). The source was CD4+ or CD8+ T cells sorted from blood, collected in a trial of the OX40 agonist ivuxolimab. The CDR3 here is CASNPGGAYNSPLHF. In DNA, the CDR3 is TGCGCCAGCAACCCGGGAGGGGCCTATAATTCACCCCTCCACTTT.